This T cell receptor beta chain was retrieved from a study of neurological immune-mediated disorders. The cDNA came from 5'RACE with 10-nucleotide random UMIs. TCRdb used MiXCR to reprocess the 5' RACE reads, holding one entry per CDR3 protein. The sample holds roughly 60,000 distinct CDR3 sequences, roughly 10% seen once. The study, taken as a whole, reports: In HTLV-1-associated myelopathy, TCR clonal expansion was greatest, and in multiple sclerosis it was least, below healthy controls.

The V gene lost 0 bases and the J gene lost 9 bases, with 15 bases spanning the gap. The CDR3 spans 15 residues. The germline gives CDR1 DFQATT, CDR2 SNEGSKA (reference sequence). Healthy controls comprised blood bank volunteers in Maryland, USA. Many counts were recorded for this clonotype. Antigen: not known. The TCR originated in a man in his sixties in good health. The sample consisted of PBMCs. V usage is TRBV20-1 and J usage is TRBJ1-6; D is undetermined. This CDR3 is CSARDPGVPTSPLHF. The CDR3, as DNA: TGCAGTGCTAGAGATCCGGGTGTCCCTACTTCACCCCTCCACTTT.